The 30 T cell receptor beta chains given below trace back to one sample, sequenced in a study of T-cell memory formation after mild COVID-19. TCRdb reanalysed the 5' RACE reads using MiXCR and keeps one entry per CDR3 protein. The sample has approximately 240,000 distinct CDR3 sequences, about 17% seen once. The sample comprised PBMCs or a T cell subset sorted from them (not recorded which). These receptors were obtained from a man between 18 and 29 years old who had mild COVID-19 (a few samples of this study predate the infection). Cell type and time point are not known.

This chain joins TRBV7-3 and TRBJ2-2; no definite D call. CDR1 is SGHTA and CDR2 is FQGTGA in the germline V gene. CDR3 length equals 16 residues. V gave up 0 bases and J gave up 0 bases, with 8 bases separating them. The DNA for the CDR3 is TGTGCCAGCAGCTTAACAGGGCCTACGAACACCGGGGAGCTGTTTTTT. It specifies CASSLTGPTNTGELFF.

This clonotype was counted between two and nine times. This sequence joins TRBV6-2 or TRBV6-3 and TRBJ2-7; D is uncertain. The V gene lost 2 bases and the J gene lost 2 bases, with 10 bases spanning the gap. The CDR3 totals 14 residues. The germline CDR1 and CDR2 sequences are MNHEY and SVGEGT. CDR3 amino acids: CASSYLGGPYEQYV. CDR3 nucleotide sequence: TGTGCCAGCAGTTACCTGGGTGGGCCCTACGAGCAGTACGTC.

This clonotype was recorded at least ten times. The chain is built from TRBV7-2 and TRBJ2-5; 12 nucleotides agree with TRBD1. The V and J ends lost 4 bases and 8 bases, in that order; junction bases with no gene match: 2. The CDR3 is 13 residues long. The germline CDR1 and CDR2 sequences are SGHTA and FQGNSA. CDR3 in DNA: TGTGCCAGCAGCTCGGGACAGGGGGCTACCCAGTACTTC. Residues: CASSSGQGATQYF.

Ten or more counts support this clonotype. The chain couples TRBV24-1 to TRBJ1-5; D remains ambiguous. Trimming removed 4 bases at V and 10 bases at J, with 10 bases between. The CDR3 spans 12 residues. Germline V gene data show CDR1 as KGHDR and CDR2 as SFDVKD. CDR3 amino acids: CATSDGPGPQHF. CDR3 DNA sequence: TGTGCCACCAGTGACGGGCCGGGACCCCAGCATTTT.

The chain employs TRBV20-1 and TRBJ1-6; D not resolved. This CDR3 is built from 12 residues. CDR1 is DFQATT and CDR2 is SNEGSKA in the germline V gene (reference sequence). The V gene lost 2 bases and the J gene lost 6 bases, with 5 bases spanning the gap. CDR3 DNA sequence: TGCAGTGCTAGACAACCTAATTCACCCCTCCACTTT. Translation: CSARQPNSPLHF.

The table lists this clonotype with a few counts. This sequence joins TRBV20-1 and TRBJ2-5, with D tentatively TRBD1 or TRBD2 (5 bases each). This CDR3 has 13 residues. Germline V gene lookup returns CDR1 DFQATT and CDR2 SNEGSKA (reference sequence). V shed 3 bases and J shed 3 bases, with 11 bases lying between them. The CDR3 region has the DNA TGCAGTGCTAGGGCCGGGGCCGAAGAGACCCAGTACTTC. Residues: CSARAGAEETQYF.

This clonotype has only a few counts. This chain links TRBV11-1 with TRBJ2-1; 9 bases are a match to TRBD1. Germline loops: CDR1 SGHAT, CDR2 FQDESV (reference sequence). V shed 3 bases and J 7 bases; nucleotides not matched to a gene: 13. The CDR3 has 17 amino acids. CDR3 in DNA: TGTGCCAGCAGCTTTGGGGCTGGACAGGGGTTCATAAATGAGCAGTTCTTC. Encoded protein: CASSFGAGQGFINEQFF.

A word on this clonotype: As the CDR3 is not closed by the conserved phenylalanine or tryptophan, this likely results from a read error. V gene TRBV29-1 combines with J gene TRBJ2-5; TRBD2 aligns across 9 bases. CDR3 length equals 15 residues. V was pared by 3 bases and J by 2 bases, with 7 bases of the junction left unmatched. Germline CDR1 reads SQVTM; CDR2 reads ANQGSEA. The CDR3 loop is CSVDPLAGFQETQYL. DNA for the CDR3: TGCAGCGTTGATCCCCTAGCGGGGTTTCAAGAGACCCAGTACTTA.

In its sample, this clonotype was seen a few times. The chain joins TRBV12-3 or TRBV12-4 to TRBJ2-1; possible D gene TRBD1, 6 bases. The V end lost 0 bases, the J end lost 0 bases, and 12 bases lay between the germline ends. The CDR3 totals 17 residues. CDR3 amino acids: CASSLARDTSSYNEQFF. The CDR3 DNA reads as TGTGCCAGCAGTTTAGCCAGGGACACGAGCTCCTACAATGAGCAGTTCTTC.

This CDR3 reads CSAQLDAYEQYF. CDR3 DNA: TGCAGTGCTCAGCTCGACGCCTACGAGCAGTACTTC. The J gene is TRBJ2-7, the V gene TRBV20-1; D unclear. The CDR3 is 12 amino acids. V was cut by 5 bases and J by 2 bases, with 10 bases left in between. CDR1 and CDR2 from the germline V gene are DFQATT and SNEGSKA (reference sequence).

This chain links TRBV4-2 with TRBJ2-5; D possibly corresponds to TRBD2 (6 bases). The CDR3 is 15 residues long. V dropped 0 bases and J dropped 5 bases, with 13 bases sitting between them. Germline V gives CDR1 LGHNA, CDR2 YNFKEQ. This CDR3 reads CASSQDPGRGETQYF. CDR3 nucleotides: TGTGCCAGCAGCCAAGACCCTGGACGGGGGGAGACCCAGTACTTC.

This clonotype was seen repeatedly, ten times or more. The CDR3 region has the DNA TGTGCCAGCAGTGCCCAAGACAGGGACTATGGCTACACCTTC. Protein sequence: CASSAQDRDYGYTF. The V call is TRBV4-2, the J call TRBJ1-2, with 7 bases aligning to TRBD1. Germline lookup yields CDR1 LGHNA and CDR2 YNFKEQ. V shed 6 bases and J 3 bases; nucleotides not matched to a gene: 7. This CDR3 is built from 14 residues.

This clonotype was seen only a few times. The rearrangement joins TRBV5-1 to TRBJ2-7; tentatively, D is TRBD1 (6 bases). Germline V gene data show CDR1 as SGHRS and CDR2 as YFSETQ. V was clipped by 3 bases and J by 5 bases, with 9 bases between them. There are 12 residues in the CDR3. In DNA, the CDR3 is TGCGCCAGCAGCTATCCAGGGGACGAGCAGTACTTC. It is translated as CASSYPGDEQYF.

This clonotype was detected a few times. The chain joins TRBV5-1 to TRBJ2-3; 7 nucleotides align to TRBD1. Germline V gene lookup returns CDR1 SGHRS and CDR2 YFSETQ. V shed 4 bases and J 1 base; nucleotides not matched to a gene: 9. The CDR3 contains 16 residues. CDR3 region: CASSVTGNGGTDTQYF. The CDR3 DNA reads TGCGCCAGCAGCGTGACAGGGAACGGGGGCACAGATACGCAGTATTTT.

The chain employs TRBV29-1 and TRBJ2-5, with TRBD2 matching 7 bases. The germline V gene has CDR1 SQVTM and CDR2 ANQGSEA. V shed 7 bases and J 2 bases; nucleotides not matched to a gene: 10. The CDR3 consists of 14 residues. DNA of the CDR3: TGCAGCGCTGCGGGCCACGGGGGGCAAGAGACCCAGTACTTC. It codes for CSAAGHGGQETQYF.

The chain couples TRBV12-3 or TRBV12-4 to TRBJ2-5, with unresolved D. The CDR3 loop spans 12 amino acids. Trimming shortened V by 5 bases and J by 7 bases, and 11 bases separated the two germline ends. CDR3 in DNA: TGTGCCAGCAGTATGCCCGTGGGGACCCAGTACTTC. Translating gives CASSMPVGTQYF.

The chain uses TRBV20-1 and TRBJ2-1; D gene unclear. The CDR3 runs to 11 residues. Per the germline V gene, CDR1 is DFQATT and CDR2 is SNEGSKA (reference sequence). Trimming pared 1 base from V and 12 bases from J, leaving 10 bases between. CDR3 in DNA: TGCAGTGCTAGAGTTGGGATGAGGCAGTTCTTC. Encoded protein: CSARVGMRQFF.

The V gene is TRBV14, the J gene TRBJ1-1; tentative D call: TRBD1 (6 bases). Germline values: CDR1 SGHDN, CDR2 FVKESK. Trimming left V 10 bases short and J 0 bases short, with 12 bases between. This CDR3 has 13 residues. CDR3 sequence (DNA): TGTGCCACCCAGACAGGCTTGAACACTGAAGCTTTCTTT. It encodes CATQTGLNTEAFF.

CDR3 protein: CASRDGANTGELFF. The CDR3, as DNA: TGCGCCAGCAGGGACGGGGCGAACACCGGGGAGCTGTTTTTT. The chain joins TRBV23-1 to TRBJ2-2, with a possible D match to TRBD2 (5 bases). TRBV23-1 carries the ORF label, with uncertain function. Trimming cost V 6 bases and J 0 bases, with 8 bases left between them. This CDR3 region has 14 residues.

The J gene is TRBJ1-6, the V gene TRBV12-3 or TRBV12-4, with D perhaps TRBD1 (6 bases). Trimming cost V 3 bases and J 7 bases, with 10 bases left between them. This CDR3 region has 14 residues. The CDR3 region is CASSLGGTNSPLHF. The CDR3 coding sequence is TGTGCCAGCAGTTTGGGGGGGACAAATTCACCCCTCCACTTT.

The gene calls are TRBV9 and TRBJ1-2; 8 bases match TRBD1. J lost 7 bases, V lost 3 bases, and 2 bases had no gene match. The CDR3 runs to 12 residues. Looked up from germline, CDR1 is SGDLS and CDR2 is YYNGEE. The CDR3 spells CASSATGVGYTF. For the CDR3, the DNA is TGTGCCAGCAGCGCGACAGGGGTTGGCTACACCTTC.

This clonotype was seen many times. The V and J genes are TRBV5-1 and TRBJ2-7; either TRBD1 or TRBD2 may supply D (6 bases each). Between the trimmed V and J ends, which lost 2 bases and 13 bases, there was a span of 19 bases. CDR1 is SGHRS and CDR2 is YFSETQ in the germline V gene. The CDR3 contains 13 residues. The CDR3 region has the DNA TGCGCCAGCAGCTTCGGGGGCCATCAGAAGAGTTACTTC. This codes for CASSFGGHQKSYF.

The chain recombines TRBV12-5 with TRBJ1-1; D gene uncertain. From germline, CDR1 is LGHNT and CDR2 FRNRAP. This CDR3 is 14 amino acids long. The V end lost 6 bases, the J end lost 3 bases, and 14 bases lay between the germline ends. CDR3 sequence reads: CASGSDLQYTEAFF. DNA for the CDR3: TGTGCTAGTGGATCAGATCTTCAGTACACTGAAGCTTTCTTT.

This clonotype appeared a few times. The gene calls are TRBV12-3 or TRBV12-4 and TRBJ1-5; D perhaps matches TRBD1 (5 bases). The CDR3 covers 14 residues. Deletions cut 3 bases from V and 5 bases from J, with 11 bases between. The CDR3 sequence is CASSLGGADQPQHF. The CDR3 DNA follows: TGTGCCAGCAGTTTGGGAGGGGCGGATCAGCCCCAGCATTTT.

This clonotype was seen only a few times. The chain combines TRBV12-3 or TRBV12-4 with TRBJ1-6, with TRBD1 matching over 7 bases. The J segment lost 6 bases and the V segment lost 6 bases, leaving 5 bases of the junction unmatched. This CDR3 has 14 residues. The CDR3 sequence is CASSQRDSNSPLHF. The CDR3 nucleotides are TGTGCCAGCAGCCAGAGGGACAGTAATTCACCCCTCCACTTT.

This clonotype was recorded many times. This rearrangement joins TRBV5-6 to TRBJ2-3; D remains unclear. Trimming cost V 4 bases and J 0 bases, with 6 bases left between them. CDR3 length: 13 amino acids. Germline CDR1 reads SGHDT; CDR2 reads YYEEEE. CDR3 nucleotide sequence: TGTGCCAGCAGCGCCCTGAGCACAGATACGCAGTATTTT. Translation gives CASSALSTDTQYF. Filled out from reference TRBV5-6 and TRBJ2-3, the complete variable domain reads DAGVTQSPTHLIKTRGQQVTLRCSPKSGHDTVSWYQQALGQGPQFIFQYYEEEERQRGNFPDRFSGHQFPNYSSELNVNALLLGDSALYLCASSALSTDTQYFGPGTRLTVL.

This chain connects TRBV6-2 or TRBV6-3 to TRBJ2-6; the D is unclear. V dropped 6 bases and J dropped 0 bases, with 9 bases sitting between them. The CDR3 runs 15 residues. In germline, CDR1 is MNHEY, CDR2 SVGEGT. The DNA for the CDR3 is TGTGCCAGCAGCCTCAAGGACTCTGGGGCCAACGTCCTGACTTTC. It is translated as CASSLKDSGANVLTF.

This clonotype was counted only a few times. DNA of the CDR3: TGTGCCAGCTCAGGACCAGTCTCAAACTATGGCTACACCTTC. Protein: CASSGPVSNYGYTF. The V call is TRBV28, the J call TRBJ1-2; the D is unclear. The V gene lost 8 bases and the J gene lost 2 bases, with 15 bases spanning the gap. The CDR3 runs to 14 residues. Looked up from germline, CDR1 is MDHEN and CDR2 is SYDVKM.

The DNA of the CDR3 is TGTGCCATCAGGGCAACCGACAGGGTCGCTTTCTTT. It specifies CAIRATDRVAFF. The chain couples TRBV10-3 to TRBJ1-1; TRBD1 agrees at 7 bases. The CDR3 is 12 amino acids. Germline V CDR1 and CDR2: ENHRY, SYGVKD. Losses at the gene ends were 6 bases for V and 11 bases for J; bases not matched to a gene: 9.

This clonotype has more than one count but fewer than ten. The chain is built from TRBV7-6 and TRBJ2-5, with D possibly TRBD1 on 5 matching bases. The CDR3 covers 14 residues. Germline CDR1 reads SGHVS; CDR2 reads FNYEAQ. V lost 3 bases and J lost 5, with 13 bases in between. This CDR3 reads CASSFPRVEETQYF. CDR3 bases: TGTGCCAGCAGCTTCCCCAGGGTTGAGGAGACCCAGTACTTC.